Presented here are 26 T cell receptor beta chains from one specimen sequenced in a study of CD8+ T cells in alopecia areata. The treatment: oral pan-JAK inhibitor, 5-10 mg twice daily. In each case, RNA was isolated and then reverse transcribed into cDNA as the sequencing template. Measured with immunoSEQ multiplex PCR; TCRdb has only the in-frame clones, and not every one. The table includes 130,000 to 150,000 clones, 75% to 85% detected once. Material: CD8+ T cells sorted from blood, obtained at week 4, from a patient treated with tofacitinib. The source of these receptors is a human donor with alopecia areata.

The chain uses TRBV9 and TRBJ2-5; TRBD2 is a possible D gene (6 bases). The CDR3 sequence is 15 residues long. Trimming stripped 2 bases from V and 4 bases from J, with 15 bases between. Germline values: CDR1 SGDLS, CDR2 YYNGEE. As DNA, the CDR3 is TGTGCCAGCAGCGTGGGGGGTGCGGGGACAGAGACCCAGTACTTC. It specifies CASSVGGAGTETQYF.

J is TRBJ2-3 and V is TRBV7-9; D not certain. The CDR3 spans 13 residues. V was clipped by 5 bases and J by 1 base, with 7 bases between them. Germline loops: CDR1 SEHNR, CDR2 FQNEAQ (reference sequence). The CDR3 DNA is TGTGCCAGCAGCCTCTACGGCACAGATACGCAGTATTTT. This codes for CASSLYGTDTQYF.

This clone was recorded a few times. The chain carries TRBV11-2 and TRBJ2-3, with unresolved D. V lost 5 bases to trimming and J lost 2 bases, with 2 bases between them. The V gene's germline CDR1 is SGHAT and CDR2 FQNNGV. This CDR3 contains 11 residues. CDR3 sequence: CASSLTDTQYF. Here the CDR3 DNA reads TGTGCCAGCAGCCTCACAGATACGCAGTATTTT.

CDR3 sequence (DNA): TGTGCCAGCAACTCTCTAGCGGGGAGTGACGAGCAGTACTTC. It yields the protein CASNSLAGSDEQYF. The rearrangement joins TRBV6-1 to TRBJ2-7; 9 bases line up with TRBD2. Looked up from germline, CDR1 is MNHNS and CDR2 is SASEGT. The CDR3 covers 14 residues. Trimming at V came to 7 bases and at J to 5 bases, leaving 9 bases not matched to a gene.

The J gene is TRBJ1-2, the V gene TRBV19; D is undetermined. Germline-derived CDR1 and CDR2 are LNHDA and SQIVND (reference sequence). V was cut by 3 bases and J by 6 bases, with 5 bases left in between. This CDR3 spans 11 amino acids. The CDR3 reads CASSMTHGYTF. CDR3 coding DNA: TGTGCCAGTAGTATGACCCATGGCTACACCTTC.

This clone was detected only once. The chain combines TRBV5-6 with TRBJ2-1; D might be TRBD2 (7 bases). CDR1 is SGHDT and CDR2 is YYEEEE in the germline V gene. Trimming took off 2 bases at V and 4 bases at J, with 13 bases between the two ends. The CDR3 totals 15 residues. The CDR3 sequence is CASSLGGGAYNEQFF. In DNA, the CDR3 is TGTGCCAGCAGCTTAGGAGGGGGGGCGTACAATGAGCAGTTCTTC.

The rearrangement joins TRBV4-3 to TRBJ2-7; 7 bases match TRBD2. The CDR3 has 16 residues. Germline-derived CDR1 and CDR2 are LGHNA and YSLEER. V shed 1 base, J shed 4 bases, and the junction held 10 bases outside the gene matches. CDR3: CASSQGEGHRRYEQYF. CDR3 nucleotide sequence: TGCGCCAGCAGCCAAGGGGAGGGGCACAGGAGGTACGAGCAGTACTTC.

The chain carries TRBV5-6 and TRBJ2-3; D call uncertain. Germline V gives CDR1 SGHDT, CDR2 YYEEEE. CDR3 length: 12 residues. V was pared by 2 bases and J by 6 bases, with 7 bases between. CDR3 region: CASSFGSDTQYF. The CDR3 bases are TGTGCCAGCAGCTTCGGCTCGGATACGCAGTATTTT.

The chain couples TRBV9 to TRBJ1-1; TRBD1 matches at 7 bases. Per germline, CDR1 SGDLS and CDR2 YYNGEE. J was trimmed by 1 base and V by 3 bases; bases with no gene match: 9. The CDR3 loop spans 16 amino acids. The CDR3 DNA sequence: TGTGCCAGCAGCGACGAGCCCCCAGGGGGGAACACTGAAGCTTTCTTT. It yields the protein CASSDEPPGGNTEAFF.

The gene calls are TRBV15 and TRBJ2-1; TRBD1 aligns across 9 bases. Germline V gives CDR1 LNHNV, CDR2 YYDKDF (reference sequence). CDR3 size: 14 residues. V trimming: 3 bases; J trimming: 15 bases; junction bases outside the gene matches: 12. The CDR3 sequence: CATSSPVGGDRAFF. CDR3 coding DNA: TGTGCCACCAGCAGCCCCGTGGGCGGGGACAGGGCGTTCTTC.

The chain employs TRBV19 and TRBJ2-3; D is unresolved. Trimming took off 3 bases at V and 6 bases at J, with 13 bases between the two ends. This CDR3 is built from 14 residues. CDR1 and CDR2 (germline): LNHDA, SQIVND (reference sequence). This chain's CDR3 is CASSMFRSKDTQYF. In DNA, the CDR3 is TGTGCCAGTAGTATGTTCCGCTCCAAGGATACGCAGTATTTT.

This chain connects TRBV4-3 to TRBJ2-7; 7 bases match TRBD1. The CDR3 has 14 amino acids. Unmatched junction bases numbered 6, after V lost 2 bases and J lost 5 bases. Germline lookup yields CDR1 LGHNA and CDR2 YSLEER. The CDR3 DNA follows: TGCGCCAGCAGCCAACGACAGGGCGGCGACGAGCAGTACTTC. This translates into CASSQRQGGDEQYF.

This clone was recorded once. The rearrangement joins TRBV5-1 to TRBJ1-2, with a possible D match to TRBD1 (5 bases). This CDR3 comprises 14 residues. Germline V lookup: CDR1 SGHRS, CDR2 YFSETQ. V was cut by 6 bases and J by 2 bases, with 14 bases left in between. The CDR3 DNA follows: TGCGCCAGCACTCTGGGGACGGCGAACTATGGCTACACCTTC. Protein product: CASTLGTANYGYTF. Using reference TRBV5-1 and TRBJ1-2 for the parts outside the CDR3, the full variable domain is KAGVTQTPRYLIKTRGQQVTLSCSPISGHRSVSWYQQTPGQGLQFLFEYFSETQRNKGNFPGRFSGRQFSNSRSEMNVSTLELGDSALYLCASTLGTANYGYTFGSGTRLTVV.

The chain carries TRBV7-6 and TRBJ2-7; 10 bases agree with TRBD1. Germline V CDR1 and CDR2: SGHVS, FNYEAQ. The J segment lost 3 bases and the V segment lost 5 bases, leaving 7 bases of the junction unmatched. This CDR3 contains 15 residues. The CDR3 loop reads CASSVGQGVIYEQYF. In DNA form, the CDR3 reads TGTGCCAGCAGCGTCGGACAGGGGGTTATCTACGAGCAGTACTTC.

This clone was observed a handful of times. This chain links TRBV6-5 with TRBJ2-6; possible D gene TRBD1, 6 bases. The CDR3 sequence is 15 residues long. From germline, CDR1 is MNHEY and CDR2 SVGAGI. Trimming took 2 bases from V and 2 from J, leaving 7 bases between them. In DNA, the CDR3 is TGTGCCAGCAGTTACGAGGGGGCTGGGGCCAACGTCCTGACTTTC. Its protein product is CASSYEGAGANVLTF.

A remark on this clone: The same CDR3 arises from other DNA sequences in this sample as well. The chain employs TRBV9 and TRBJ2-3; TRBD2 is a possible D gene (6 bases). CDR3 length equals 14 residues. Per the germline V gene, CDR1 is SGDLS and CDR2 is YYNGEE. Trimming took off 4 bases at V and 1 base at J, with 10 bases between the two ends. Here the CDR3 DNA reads TGTGCCAGCAGCCCCCGCGGGGGCACAGATACGCAGTATTTT. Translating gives CASSPRGGTDTQYF.

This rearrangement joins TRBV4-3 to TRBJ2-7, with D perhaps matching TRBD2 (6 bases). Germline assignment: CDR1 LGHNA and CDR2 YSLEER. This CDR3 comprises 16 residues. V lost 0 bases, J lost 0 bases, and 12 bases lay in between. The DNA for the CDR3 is TGCGCCAGCAGCCAAGAAAGGGAGGCCCGCTCCTACGAGCAGTACTTC. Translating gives CASSQEREARSYEQYF.

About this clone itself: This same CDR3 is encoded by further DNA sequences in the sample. The DNA of the CDR3 is TGCAGCGTTAGGACAGGGGACTCCTACGAGCAGTACTTC. Translation: CSVRTGDSYEQYF. The chain couples TRBV29-1 to TRBJ2-7, with 9 bases lining up with TRBD1. Germline V gene data show CDR1 as SQVTM and CDR2 as ANQGSEA. V was clipped by 5 bases and J by 0 bases; unmatched bases: 2. CDR3 length equals 13 residues.

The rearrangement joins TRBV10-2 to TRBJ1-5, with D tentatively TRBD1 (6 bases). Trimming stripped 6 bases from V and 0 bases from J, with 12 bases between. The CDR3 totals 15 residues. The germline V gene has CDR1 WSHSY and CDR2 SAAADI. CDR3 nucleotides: TGCGCCAGCAGGGACAGAGTTAATAGCAATCAGCCCCAGCATTTT. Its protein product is CASRDRVNSNQPQHF.

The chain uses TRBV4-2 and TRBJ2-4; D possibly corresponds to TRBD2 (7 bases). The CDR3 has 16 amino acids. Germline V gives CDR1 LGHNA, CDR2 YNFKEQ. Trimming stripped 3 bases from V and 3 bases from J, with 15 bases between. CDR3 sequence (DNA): TGTGCCAGCAGCCAGCCCGGAGGGGGGGACAAAAACATTCAGTACTTC. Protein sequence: CASSQPGGGDKNIQYF.

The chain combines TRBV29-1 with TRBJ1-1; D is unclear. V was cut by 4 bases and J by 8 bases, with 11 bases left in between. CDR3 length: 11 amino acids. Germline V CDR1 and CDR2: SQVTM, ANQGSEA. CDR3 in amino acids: CSVVWGREAFF. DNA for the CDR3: TGCAGCGTTGTTTGGGGAAGGGAAGCTTTCTTT. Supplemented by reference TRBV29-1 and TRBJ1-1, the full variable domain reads SAVISQKPSRDICQRGTSLTIQCQVDSQVTMMFWYRQQPGQSLTLIATANQGSEATYESGFVIDKFPISRPNLTFSTLTVSNMSPEDSSIYLCSVVWGREAFFGQGTRLTVV.

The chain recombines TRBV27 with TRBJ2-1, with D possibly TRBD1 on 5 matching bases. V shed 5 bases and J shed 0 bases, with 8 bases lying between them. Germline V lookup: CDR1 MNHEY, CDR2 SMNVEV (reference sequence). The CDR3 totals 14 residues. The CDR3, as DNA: TGTGCCAGCAGTACAGGTAGCTCCTACAATGAGCAGTTCTTC. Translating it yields CASSTGSSYNEQFF.

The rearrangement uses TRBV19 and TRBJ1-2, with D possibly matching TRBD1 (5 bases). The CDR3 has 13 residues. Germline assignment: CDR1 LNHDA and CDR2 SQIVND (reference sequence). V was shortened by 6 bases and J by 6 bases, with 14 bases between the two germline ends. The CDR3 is CASRQVSLDGYTF. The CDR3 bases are TGTGCCAGTAGACAGGTGTCATTGGATGGCTACACCTTC.

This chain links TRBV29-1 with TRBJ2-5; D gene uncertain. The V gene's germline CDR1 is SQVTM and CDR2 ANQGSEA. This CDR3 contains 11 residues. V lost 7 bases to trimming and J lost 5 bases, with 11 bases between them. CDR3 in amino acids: CSAVDWETQYF. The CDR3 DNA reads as TGCAGCGCTGTCGACTGGGAGACCCAGTACTTC.

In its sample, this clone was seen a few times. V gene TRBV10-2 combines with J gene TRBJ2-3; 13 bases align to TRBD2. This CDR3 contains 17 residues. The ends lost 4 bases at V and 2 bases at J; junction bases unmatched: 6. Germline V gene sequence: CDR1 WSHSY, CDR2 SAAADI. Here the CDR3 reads CASSVPGLAGPTDTQYF. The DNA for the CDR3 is TGCGCCAGCAGTGTGCCGGGACTAGCGGGGCCCACAGATACGCAGTATTTT.

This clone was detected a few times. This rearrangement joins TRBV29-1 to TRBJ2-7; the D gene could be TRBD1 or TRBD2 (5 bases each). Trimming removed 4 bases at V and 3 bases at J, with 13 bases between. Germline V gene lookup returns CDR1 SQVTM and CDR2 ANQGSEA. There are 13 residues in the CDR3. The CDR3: CSVGGGANYEQYF. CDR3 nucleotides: TGCAGCGTTGGTGGGGGAGCGAACTACGAGCAGTACTTC.